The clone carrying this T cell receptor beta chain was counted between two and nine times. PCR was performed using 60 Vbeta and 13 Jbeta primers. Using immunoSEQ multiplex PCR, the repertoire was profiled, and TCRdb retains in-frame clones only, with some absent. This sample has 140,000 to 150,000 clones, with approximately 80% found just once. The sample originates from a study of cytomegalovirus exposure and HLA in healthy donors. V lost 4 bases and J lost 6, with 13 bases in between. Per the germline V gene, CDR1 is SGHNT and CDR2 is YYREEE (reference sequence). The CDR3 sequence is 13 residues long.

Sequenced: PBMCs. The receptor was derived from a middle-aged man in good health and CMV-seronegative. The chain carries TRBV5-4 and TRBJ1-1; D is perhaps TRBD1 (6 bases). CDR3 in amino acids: CASSHDRQAEAFF. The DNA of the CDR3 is TGTGCCAGCAGCCACGATCGACAGGCTGAAGCTTTCTTT.